The clone carrying this T cell receptor (beta chain) was counted only a few times. Using its own MiXCR run on the 5' RACE reads, TCRdb lists one record per CDR3 protein. The repertoire holds about 120,000 distinct CDR3 sequences, with 15% to 20% as singletons. The data were obtained in a study of T-cell memory formation after mild COVID-19. The V gene lost 5 bases and the J gene lost 8 bases, with 13 bases spanning the gap. The CDR3 is 13 residues long. Sequencing input: PBMCs or a T cell subset sorted from them (not recorded which). The genes are TRBV12-3 or TRBV12-4 and TRBJ2-1; D not certain. This TCR came from an adult woman who had mild COVID-19 (a few samples of this study predate the infection). Cell type and time point are not known. The CDR3 region has the DNA TGTGCCAGCAGTCCCGGCCCCGGGTATGAGCAGTTCTTC. Protein product: CASSPGPGYEQFF.